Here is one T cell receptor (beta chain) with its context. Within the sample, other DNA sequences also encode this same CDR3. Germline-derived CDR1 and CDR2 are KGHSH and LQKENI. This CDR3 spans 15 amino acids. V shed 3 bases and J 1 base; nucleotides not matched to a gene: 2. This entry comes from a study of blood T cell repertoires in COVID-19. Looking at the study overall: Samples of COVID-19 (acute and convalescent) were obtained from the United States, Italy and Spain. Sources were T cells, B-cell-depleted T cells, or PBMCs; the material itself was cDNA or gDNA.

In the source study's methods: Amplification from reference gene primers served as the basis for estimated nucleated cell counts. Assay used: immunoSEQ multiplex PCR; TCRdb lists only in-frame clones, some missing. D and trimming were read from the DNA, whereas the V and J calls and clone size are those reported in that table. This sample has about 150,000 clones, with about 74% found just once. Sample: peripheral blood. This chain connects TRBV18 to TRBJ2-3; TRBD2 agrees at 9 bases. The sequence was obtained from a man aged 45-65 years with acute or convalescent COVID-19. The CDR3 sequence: CASSPVAGGTDTQYF. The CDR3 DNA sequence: TGTGCCAGCTCACCGGTAGCGGGGGGCACAGATACGCAGTATTTT.